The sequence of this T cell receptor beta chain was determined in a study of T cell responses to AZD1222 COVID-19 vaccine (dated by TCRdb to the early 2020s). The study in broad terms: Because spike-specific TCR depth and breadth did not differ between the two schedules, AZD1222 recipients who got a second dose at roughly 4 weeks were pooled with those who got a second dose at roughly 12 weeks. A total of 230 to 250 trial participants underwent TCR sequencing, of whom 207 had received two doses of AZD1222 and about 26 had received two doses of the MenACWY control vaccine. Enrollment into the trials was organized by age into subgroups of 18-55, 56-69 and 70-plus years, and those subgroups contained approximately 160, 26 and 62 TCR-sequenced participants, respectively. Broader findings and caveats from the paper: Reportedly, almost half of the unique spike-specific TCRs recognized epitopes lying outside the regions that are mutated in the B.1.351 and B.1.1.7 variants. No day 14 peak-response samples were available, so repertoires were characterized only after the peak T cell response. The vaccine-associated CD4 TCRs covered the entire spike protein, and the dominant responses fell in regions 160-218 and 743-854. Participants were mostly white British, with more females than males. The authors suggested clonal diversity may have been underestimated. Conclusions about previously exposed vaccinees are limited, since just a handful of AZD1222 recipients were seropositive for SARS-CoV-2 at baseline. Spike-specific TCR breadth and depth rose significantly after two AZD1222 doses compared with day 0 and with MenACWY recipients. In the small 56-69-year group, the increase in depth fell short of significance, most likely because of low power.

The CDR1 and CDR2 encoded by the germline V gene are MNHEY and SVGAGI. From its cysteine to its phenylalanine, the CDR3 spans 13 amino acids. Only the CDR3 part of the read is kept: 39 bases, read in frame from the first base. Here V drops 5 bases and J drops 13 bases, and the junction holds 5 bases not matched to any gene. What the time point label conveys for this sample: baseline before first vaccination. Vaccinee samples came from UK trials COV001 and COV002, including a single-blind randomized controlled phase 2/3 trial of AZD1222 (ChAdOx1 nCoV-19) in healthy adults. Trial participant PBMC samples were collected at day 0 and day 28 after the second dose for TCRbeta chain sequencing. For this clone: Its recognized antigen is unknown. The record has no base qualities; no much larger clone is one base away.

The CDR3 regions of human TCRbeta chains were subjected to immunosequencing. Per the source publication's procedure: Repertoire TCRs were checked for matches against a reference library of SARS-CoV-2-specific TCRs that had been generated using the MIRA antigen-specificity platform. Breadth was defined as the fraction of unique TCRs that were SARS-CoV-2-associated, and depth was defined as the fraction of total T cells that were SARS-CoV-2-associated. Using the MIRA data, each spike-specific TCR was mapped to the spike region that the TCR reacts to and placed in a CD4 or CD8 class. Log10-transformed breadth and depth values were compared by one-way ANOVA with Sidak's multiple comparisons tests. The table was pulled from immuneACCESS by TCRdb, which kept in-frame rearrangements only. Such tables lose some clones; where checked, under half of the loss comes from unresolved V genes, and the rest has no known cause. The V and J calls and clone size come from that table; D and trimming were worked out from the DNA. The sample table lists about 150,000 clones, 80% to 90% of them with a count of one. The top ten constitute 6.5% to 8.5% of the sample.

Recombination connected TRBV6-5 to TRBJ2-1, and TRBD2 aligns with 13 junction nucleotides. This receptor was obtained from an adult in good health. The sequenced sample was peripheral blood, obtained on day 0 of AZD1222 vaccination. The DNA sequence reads TGTGCCAGCAGTCCGGGACTAGCGGGATTACAGTTCTTC. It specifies CASSPGLAGLQFF.